This T cell receptor beta chain was documented in a study of T cell responses to AZD1222 COVID-19 vaccine (dated by TCRdb to about 2021). Concerning the study at large: AZD1222 recipients with second doses at about 4 weeks or about 12 weeks were pooled, because spike-specific TCR depth and breadth did not differ between schedules. TCR sequencing covered roughly 230 trial participants: 207 given two doses of AZD1222 and 26 given two doses of MenACWY control vaccine. Trial participants were enrolled into age subgroups of 18-55, 56-69 and 70-plus years, which contained around 150, 28 and 57 TCR-sequenced participants, respectively.

In the paper's terms, the time point label means: baseline before first vaccination. The vaccinee samples were drawn from two UK trials, COV001 and COV002, one of which was a single-blind randomized controlled phase 2/3 trial testing AZD1222 (ChAdOx1 nCoV-19) in healthy adults. For TCRbeta chain sequencing, PBMC samples were collected from trial participants at day 0 and at day 28 after the second dose. The CDR3 regions of human TCRbeta chains were analyzed by immunosequencing. As for the original processing: TCRs in the repertoires were compared against a reference library of SARS-CoV-2-specific TCRs that had been generated with the MIRA antigen-specificity platform. Breadth was defined as the fraction of unique TCRs that were SARS-CoV-2-associated, and depth was defined as the fraction of total T cells that were SARS-CoV-2-associated. Using the MIRA data, every spike-specific TCR was mapped to the spike region that the TCR reacted to and assigned to either a CD4 or a CD8 class. Log10-transformed breadth and depth values were compared by one-way ANOVA with Sidak's multiple comparisons tests. Imported from immuneACCESS, the table was reduced by TCRdb to in-frame sequences with V and J called. These copies leave out some clones; in studies compared against another copy, an unresolved V gene accounts for under half, and the cause of the remainder is not known. D and trimming were read from the DNA, whereas the V and J calls and clone size are those reported in that table. This sample is represented by tens of thousands of clones; roughly 91% of them were singletons. Around 24% of the sample is held by the ten biggest clonotypes.

General conclusions and limits of the study: Because no day 14 peak-response samples were available, the repertoires could be characterized only after the peak T cell response. Participants were mostly white British, with more females than males. The authors suggested clonal diversity may have been underestimated. Only five or six AZD1222 recipients were SARS-CoV-2 seropositive at baseline, limiting conclusions about previously exposed vaccinees. Reportedly, close to half of the unique spike-specific TCRs recognized epitopes lying outside the regions that are mutated in the B.1.351 and B.1.1.7 variants. Spike-specific TCR breadth and depth rose significantly after two AZD1222 doses compared with day 0 and with MenACWY recipients. CD4 TCRs associated with the vaccine covered the entire spike protein, and the dominant responses were in regions 160-218 and 743-854. The 56-69-year group was small, and its depth increase did not reach significance, likely because of low power.

The sample holds a few counts of this clone. This clone's antigen is unknown. Base qualities are not provided; no much larger clone lies one nucleotide away. V and J are truncated by 5 bases and 7 bases respectively, leaving an intervening sequence of 20 bases. Taken from the germline V gene, the CDR1 and CDR2 loops are MNHEY and SVGAGI. Reading from cysteine to phenylalanine, the CDR3 counts 15 amino acids. The read is trimmed to its CDR3 DNA, 45 bases read in frame from base 1. The specimen comprised peripheral blood, sampled on day 0 of AZD1222 vaccination. This TCR came from an adult in good health. The V gene is TRBV6-5 and the J gene is TRBJ1-1; the D gene cannot be named for sure. The encoded CDR3 is CASSPQVGAEDEAFF. The DNA sequence is as follows: TGTGCCAGCAGTCCCCAGGTCGGAGCGGAGGATGAAGCTTTCTTT.